This TCR beta chain was recovered during a study of T-cell reconstitution after alpha-beta-depleted transplantation in children. Unique molecular identifiers featured in how the TCRbeta library was prepared. MiXCR was run by TCRdb on the PCR reads, yielding one entry per CDR3 protein. The profile covers under 350,000 distinct CDR3 sequences, with nearly 10% appearing a single time and 10% taken by the ten largest. This clonotype was counted only a few times. The TCR comes from a human donor who donated a stem cell graft to a child with SCID. Source: PBMCs from the stem cell graft donor, taken from the stem cell graft.

The CDR3 region has the DNA TGCAGTGCTAGATTAGGGAACGGCTACACCTTC. Amino acid sequence: CSARLGNGYTF. The V and J genes are TRBV20-1 and TRBJ1-2, with D unresolved. Trimming pared 2 bases from V and 8 bases from J, leaving 9 bases between. The CDR3 length is 11 residues. The germline CDR1 and CDR2 sequences are DFQATT and SNEGSKA (reference sequence).